Listed below are T cell receptor beta chains from one sample, sequenced in a study of blood T cell repertoires in COVID-19. Data came from immunoSEQ multiplex PCR; TCRdb stores just in-frame clones and leaves some out. The sample holds roughly 70,000 clones; roughly nine tenths are singletons and the top ten take less than 4%. The source material was peripheral blood. The receptors stem from a man aged 65-85 years with active COVID-19. The CDR3 runs from the conserved cysteine through the conserved F or W. The D gene is left open where the match is weak. Clone size is shown for a subset of rows, as once, few, many or a class of expanded clone.

d_gene: TRBD1
v_gene: TRBV7-2
abundance: -
j_gene: TRBJ1-5
CDR3nt: TGTGCCAGCAGCACCGACAGGGGTCAGCCCCAGCATTTT
CDR3aa: CASSTDRGQPQHF

d_gene: -
v_gene: TRBV7-3
abundance: -
j_gene: TRBJ2-5
CDR3nt: TGTGCCAGCAGCTTAGTGGCTAGCTCGCGAGAGACCCAGTACTTC
CDR3aa: CASSLVASSRETQYF

d_gene: TRBD2
v_gene: TRBV18
abundance: -
j_gene: TRBJ2-1
CDR3nt: TGTGCCAGCTCACGACTAGCGGGAGGGGACAATGAGCAGTTCTTC
CDR3aa: CASSRLAGGDNEQFF

d_gene: -
v_gene: TRBV15
abundance: -
j_gene: TRBJ1-2
CDR3nt: TGTGCCACCAGTACTCGGGACTCTCCTCAAGCTAACTATGGCTACACCTTC
CDR3aa: CATSTRDSPQANYGYTF

d_gene: TRBD2
v_gene: TRBV5-1
abundance: -
j_gene: TRBJ2-1
CDR3nt: TGCGCCAGCAGCACAACTAGCGGGAGGGCCGATGAGCAGTTCTTC
CDR3aa: CASSTTSGRADEQFF

d_gene: TRBD2
v_gene: TRBV3-1/TRBV3-2
abundance: -
j_gene: TRBJ2-3
CDR3nt: TGTGCCAGCAGCCAAGGAAGCGGGAGGGCCGGGGCAGATACGCAGTATTTT
CDR3aa: CASSQGSGRAGADTQYF

d_gene: TRBD1
v_gene: TRBV7-9
abundance: few
j_gene: TRBJ1-2
CDR3nt: TGTGCCAGCAGGCCAGCAGGGGGAGGCTATGGCTACACCTTC
CDR3aa: CASRPAGGGYGYTF

d_gene: TRBD1
v_gene: TRBV3-1/TRBV3-2
abundance: -
j_gene: TRBJ2-3
CDR3nt: TGTGCCAGCAGCACCCAGGGGGCCGGGGATACGCAGTATTTT
CDR3aa: CASSTQGAGDTQYF

d_gene: TRBD1
v_gene: TRBV9
abundance: -
j_gene: TRBJ1-5
CDR3nt: TGTGCCAGCAGCTCCGGACAGGGAGGCCAGCCCCAGCATTTT
CDR3aa: CASSSGQGGQPQHF

d_gene: TRBD2
v_gene: TRBV7-2
abundance: -
j_gene: TRBJ2-7
CDR3nt: TGTGCCAGCAGCCGGACTAGCGGGGGCTCCTACGAGCAGTACTTC
CDR3aa: CASSRTSGGSYEQYF

d_gene: TRBD2
v_gene: TRBV4-1
abundance: -
j_gene: TRBJ2-3
CDR3nt: TGCGCCAGCAGACCAACTAGCGGCCCCGAAGGGGCAGATACGCAGTATTTT
CDR3aa: CASRPTSGPEGADTQYF

d_gene: -
v_gene: TRBV28
abundance: -
j_gene: TRBJ1-6
CDR3nt: TGTGCCAGCAGCTCAGGTGATTCACCCCTCCACTTT
CDR3aa: CASSSGDSPLHF

d_gene: -
v_gene: TRBV7-9
abundance: -
j_gene: TRBJ1-3
CDR3nt: TGTGCCAGCAGCCCCCCTCCGCATCTAGGGGTGTCAGGAAACACCATATATTTT
CDR3aa: CASSPPPHLGVSGNTIYF

d_gene: -
v_gene: TRBV3-1/TRBV3-2
abundance: -
j_gene: TRBJ2-1
CDR3nt: TGTGCCAGCAGCCAGGCCCGGGGGAATGAGCAGTTCTTC
CDR3aa: CASSQARGNEQFF

d_gene: TRBD2
v_gene: TRBV5-5
abundance: once
j_gene: TRBJ2-5
CDR3nt: TGTGCCAGCAGCACCGGGACTACTGCAGAGACCCAGTACTTC
CDR3aa: CASSTGTTAETQYF

d_gene: TRBD2
v_gene: TRBV28
abundance: -
j_gene: TRBJ2-1
CDR3nt: TGTGCCAGCAGTTCATCCTCAGGCGGGAGGCCATACAATGAGCAGTTCTTC
CDR3aa: CASSSSSGGRPYNEQFF

d_gene: -
v_gene: TRBV6-6
abundance: -
j_gene: TRBJ2-1
CDR3nt: TGTGCCAGCAGTTACGGGGGATGGGGGCTCTTC
CDR3aa: CASSYGGWGLF

d_gene: -
v_gene: TRBV6-4
abundance: -
j_gene: TRBJ2-1
CDR3nt: TGTGCCAGCAGTGTGGTCCAGTCGGGTGAGCAGTTCTTC
CDR3aa: CASSVVQSGEQFF

d_gene: TRBD2
v_gene: TRBV5-1
abundance: once
j_gene: TRBJ2-1
CDR3nt: TGCGCCAGCAGCCCCGGACTAGTTAATAGCAATGAGCAGTTCTTC
CDR3aa: CASSPGLVNSNEQFF

d_gene: -
v_gene: TRBV19
abundance: once
j_gene: TRBJ2-2
CDR3nt: TGTGCCAGTAGCCGACCATCGTTACGGGCAGGATCGGTAGTAGCGGCGAACACCGGGGAGCTGTTTTTT
CDR3aa: CASSRPSLRAGSVVAANTGELFF

d_gene: TRBD1
v_gene: TRBV6-6
abundance: -
j_gene: TRBJ1-3
CDR3nt: TGTGCCAGCACCAACAGGGGGCGTGGACACACCATATATTTT
CDR3aa: CASTNRGRGHTIYF

d_gene: TRBD2
v_gene: TRBV7-2
abundance: -
j_gene: TRBJ2-7
CDR3nt: TGTGCCAGCAGCTTACTAGCGGGGCCCTCCTACGAGCAGTACTTC
CDR3aa: CASSLLAGPSYEQYF

d_gene: TRBD1
v_gene: TRBV11-3
abundance: once
j_gene: TRBJ1-4
CDR3nt: TGTGCCAGCAGCCCACCGGGACAGGGGAATGAAAAACTGTTTTTT
CDR3aa: CASSPPGQGNEKLFF

d_gene: TRBD1
v_gene: TRBV29-1
abundance: once
j_gene: TRBJ2-5
CDR3nt: TGCAGCGTCGGACAGGGGGACTTC
CDR3aa: CSVGQGDF

d_gene: -
v_gene: TRBV6-1
abundance: -
j_gene: TRBJ1-2
CDR3nt: TGTGCCAGCAGCCCCGGGGGGGCCGGCTACACCTTC
CDR3aa: CASSPGGAGYTF

d_gene: TRBD2
v_gene: TRBV7-3
abundance: -
j_gene: TRBJ2-3
CDR3nt: TGTGCCAGCAGCCGAGCGGGAGGTTCGACAGATACGCAGTATTTT
CDR3aa: CASSRAGGSTDTQYF

d_gene: -
v_gene: TRBV5-1
abundance: -
j_gene: TRBJ1-1
CDR3nt: TGCGCCAGCAGCCCAAGGACAGCTAAGGGCACTGAAGCTTTCTTT
CDR3aa: CASSPRTAKGTEAFF

d_gene: -
v_gene: TRBV11-3
abundance: once
j_gene: TRBJ2-7
CDR3nt: TGTGCCAGCACCCAGGGACTCCACGAGCAGTACTTC
CDR3aa: CASTQGLHEQYF

d_gene: TRBD1
v_gene: TRBV30
abundance: -
j_gene: TRBJ1-6
CDR3nt: TGTGCCTGGAGGGCCACAGGGGCTTCACCCCTCCACTTT
CDR3aa: CAWRATGASPLHF

d_gene: -
v_gene: TRBV4-2
abundance: -
j_gene: TRBJ1-4
CDR3nt: TGTGCCAGCAGCCGCCGGGGGGGCCCTAATGAAAAACTGTTTTTT
CDR3aa: CASSRRGGPNEKLFF

d_gene: -
v_gene: TRBV18
abundance: -
j_gene: TRBJ1-6
CDR3nt: TGTGCCAGCTCACCCCCGGCGGGGGGCGGCTATAATTCACCCCTCCACTTT
CDR3aa: CASSPPAGGGYNSPLHF

d_gene: TRBD1
v_gene: TRBV9
abundance: -
j_gene: TRBJ1-1
CDR3nt: TGTGCCAGCAGCGCCACTACACAGGGGGTAGGCACTGAAGCTTTCTTT
CDR3aa: CASSATTQGVGTEAFF

d_gene: TRBD2
v_gene: TRBV27
abundance: -
j_gene: TRBJ2-1
CDR3nt: TGTGCCAGCAGTCCGACCGGGGCGGCGGGAGCAAACGAGCAGTTCTTC
CDR3aa: CASSPTGAAGANEQFF

d_gene: -
v_gene: TRBV18
abundance: -
j_gene: TRBJ2-7
CDR3nt: TGTGCCAGCTCACCACCACCCCTAGGGGACGAGCAGTACTTC
CDR3aa: CASSPPPLGDEQYF

d_gene: TRBD1
v_gene: TRBV6-5
abundance: -
j_gene: TRBJ1-2
CDR3nt: TGTGCCAGCAGTCCCACAGGGGCCTATGGCTACACCTTC
CDR3aa: CASSPTGAYGYTF

d_gene: TRBD2
v_gene: TRBV19
abundance: -
j_gene: TRBJ2-1
CDR3nt: TGTGCCAGTATGGGGTCCCCGGGACTAGCGAACGAGCAGTTCTTC
CDR3aa: CASMGSPGLANEQFF

d_gene: TRBD2
v_gene: TRBV7-9
abundance: -
j_gene: TRBJ2-3
CDR3nt: TGTGCCAGCGGGACTAGCGGGAGTACAGATACGCAGTATTTT
CDR3aa: CASGTSGSTDTQYF

d_gene: TRBD2
v_gene: TRBV15
abundance: -
j_gene: TRBJ2-5
CDR3nt: TGTGCCACCAGGGGGGGAGGGCCCCAGGAGACCCAGTACTTC
CDR3aa: CATRGGGPQETQYF

d_gene: TRBD2
v_gene: TRBV6-2/TRBV6-3
abundance: -
j_gene: TRBJ2-2
CDR3nt: TGTGCCAGCAGCATTGGCGGGAGTTGGGCCGGGGAGCTGTTTTTT
CDR3aa: CASSIGGSWAGELFF

d_gene: TRBD2
v_gene: TRBV19
abundance: -
j_gene: TRBJ2-7
CDR3nt: TGTGCCAGTAGTAGGGGTAGCGGGCCCAGCGAGCAGTACTTC
CDR3aa: CASSRGSGPSEQYF

d_gene: TRBD2
v_gene: TRBV30
abundance: -
j_gene: TRBJ2-5
CDR3nt: TGTGCCTGGAGCCACCGGACTAGCGGGAGCCCAGAGACCCAGTACTTC
CDR3aa: CAWSHRTSGSPETQYF

d_gene: -
v_gene: TRBV7-8
abundance: -
j_gene: TRBJ2-1
CDR3nt: TGTGCCAGCAGCGCAGCGGCCTGGGGGCATGAGCAGTTCTTC
CDR3aa: CASSAAAWGHEQFF

d_gene: TRBD1
v_gene: TRBV5-1
abundance: -
j_gene: TRBJ1-4
CDR3nt: TGCGCCAGCAGCCCCTCCCCAGGGGGCCCCCCTGAAAAACTGTTTTTT
CDR3aa: CASSPSPGGPPEKLFF

d_gene: TRBD2
v_gene: TRBV6-2/TRBV6-3
abundance: once
j_gene: TRBJ2-1
CDR3nt: TGTGCCAGCAGTTGGACCCGGGCGGGAGGGTCTGAGCAGTTCTTC
CDR3aa: CASSWTRAGGSEQFF

d_gene: -
v_gene: TRBV19
abundance: -
j_gene: TRBJ1-5
CDR3nt: TGTGCCAGTAGTATCCAGCCGGGAGGCAATCAGCCCCAGCATTTT
CDR3aa: CASSIQPGGNQPQHF

d_gene: -
v_gene: TRBV6-7
abundance: -
j_gene: TRBJ2-7
CDR3nt: TGTGCCAGCAGTTACTCGGGAGAAATCCTTTACGAGCAGTACTTC
CDR3aa: CASSYSGEILYEQYF

d_gene: TRBD1
v_gene: TRBV27
abundance: -
j_gene: TRBJ1-6
CDR3nt: TGTGCCAGCAGTCCCCGGACAGGTGGATCACCCCTCCACTTT
CDR3aa: CASSPRTGGSPLHF

d_gene: TRBD1
v_gene: TRBV19
abundance: -
j_gene: TRBJ2-7
CDR3nt: TGTGCCAGTAGCTATCGGTGGCCGGGACAGCCGGGCGAGCAGTACTTC
CDR3aa: CASSYRWPGQPGEQYF

d_gene: -
v_gene: TRBV19
abundance: -
j_gene: TRBJ2-7
CDR3nt: TGTGCCAGTAGTATGGGCAGGGTGGGAGAGCAGTACTTC
CDR3aa: CASSMGRVGEQYF

d_gene: -
v_gene: TRBV11-3
abundance: -
j_gene: TRBJ2-2
CDR3nt: TGTGCCAGCAGCCCCAGAGCGGCCACCGGGGAGCTGTTTTTT
CDR3aa: CASSPRAATGELFF

d_gene: TRBD2
v_gene: TRBV29-1
abundance: -
j_gene: TRBJ2-7
CDR3nt: TGCAGCGTTTGTCCCATAGCGGGGACCTACGAGCAGTACTTC
CDR3aa: CSVCPIAGTYEQYF

d_gene: -
v_gene: TRBV9
abundance: -
j_gene: TRBJ2-3
CDR3nt: TGTGCCAGCAGCTCCCCCCGCGGGGCACCAGGTGAGGATACGCAGTATTTT
CDR3aa: CASSSPRGAPGEDTQYF

d_gene: TRBD1
v_gene: TRBV7-6
abundance: -
j_gene: TRBJ2-6
CDR3nt: TGTGCCAGCAGCGCTTCCGGGACAGGGGGCGACGTCCTGACTTTC
CDR3aa: CASSASGTGGDVLTF

d_gene: TRBD2
v_gene: TRBV24-1
abundance: -
j_gene: TRBJ2-1
CDR3nt: TGTGCCACCAGTGATTCTTGGGGACTATATAATGAGCAGTTCTTC
CDR3aa: CATSDSWGLYNEQFF

d_gene: -
v_gene: TRBV7-9
abundance: many
j_gene: TRBJ1-4
CDR3nt: TGTGCCAGCAGCTTGGACAGCAACAATGAAAAACTGTTTTTT
CDR3aa: CASSLDSNNEKLFF